Listed below are T cell receptor beta chains from one sample, sequenced in a study of OX40 agonist ivuxolimab in advanced cancers. Assay used: immunoSEQ multiplex PCR; TCRdb lists only in-frame clones, some missing. The sample yields some 74,000 clones, around nine tenths seen once. The sequenced sample was CD4+ or CD8+ T cells sorted from blood, obtained in a trial of the OX40 agonist ivuxolimab. These receptors originate from an adult with an advanced solid tumor such as melanoma, head and neck, liver or kidney cancer. The CDR3 runs from the conserved cysteine through the conserved F or W. The D gene is left open where the match is weak. Not all rows give a size; the values are once, few, many and, for expanded clones, a class.

>NA|TRBV28|NA|TRBJ2-7
CASIVGGPSSYEQYF
TGTGCCAGCATTGTTGGGGGGCCAAGCTCCTACGAGCAGTACTTC
>few|TRBV6-6|NA|TRBJ1-1
CASSYSGYGTEAFF
TGTGCCAGCAGTTATTCAGGGTATGGGACTGAAGCTTTCTTT
>NA|TRBV28|NA|TRBJ1-2
CASSPRRGNYGYTF
TGTGCCAGCAGCCCGAGACGGGGAAACTATGGCTACACCTTC
>NA|TRBV21-1|NA|TRBJ2-4
CASSKPRWDLAKNIQYF
TGTGCCAGCAGCAAACCCCGCTGGGATCTAGCCAAAAACATTCAGTACTTC
>NA|TRBV19|NA|TRBJ1-4
CASSQWRTEKLFF
TGTGCCAGTAGTCAGTGGAGAACTGAAAAACTGTTTTTT
>NA|TRBV29-1|NA|TRBJ2-2
CSGGANTGELFF
TGCAGCGGGGGCGCGAACACCGGGGAGCTGTTTTTT
>NA|TRBV2|TRBD1|TRBJ1-2
CASSGGQSNYGYTF
TGTGCCAGCAGTGGGGGACAGTCTAACTATGGCTACACCTTC
>NA|TRBV28|TRBD1|TRBJ1-4
CASSLYGVGTGSPTREKLFF
TGTGCCAGCAGTTTATATGGCGTGGGGACAGGATCCCCGACGCGGGAAAAACTGTTTTTT
>NA|TRBV6-6|TRBD2|TRBJ2-1
CASGSGLGESEQFF
TGTGCCAGCGGGTCGGGACTAGGGGAGTCTGAGCAGTTCTTC
>once|TRBV27|NA|TRBJ1-1
CASSSHTNTEAFF
TGTGCCAGCAGTTCCCATACGAACACTGAAGCTTTCTTT
>NA|TRBV11-1|TRBD1|TRBJ2-7
CASSWDRNSYEQYF
TGTGCCAGCAGCTGGGACAGGAACTCCTACGAGCAGTACTTC
>NA|TRBV20-1|NA|TRBJ1-2
CSARDGYGYTF
TGCAGTGCAAGGGACGGCTATGGCTACACCTTC
>NA|TRBV19|NA|TRBJ2-5
CAVGSWETQYF
TGTGCTGTGGGTAGCTGGGAGACCCAGTACTTC
>NA|TRBV5-4|NA|TRBJ2-5
CASSLDGEGGTQYF
TGTGCCAGCAGCTTGGACGGGGAGGGGGGGACCCAGTACTTC
>NA|TRBV28|TRBD1|TRBJ1-2
CASSRRTGRSGYTF
TGTGCCAGCAGCCGAAGGACAGGGCGGAGTGGCTACACCTTC
>NA|TRBV7-2|NA|TRBJ2-2
CASSLGASAGELFF
TGTGCCAGCAGCTTAGGCGCTAGCGCCGGGGAGCTGTTTTTT
>NA|TRBV6-5|NA|TRBJ1-2
CASSYRRGGYTF
TGTGCCAGCAGTTACCGACGAGGTGGCTACACCTTC
>NA|TRBV19|TRBD2|TRBJ2-7
CASSIQTSGILYF
TGTGCCAGTAGTATTCAGACTAGCGGGATCCTGTACTTC
>NA|TRBV11-2|TRBD2|TRBJ2-1
CASSSPGSGTSYNEQFF
TGTGCCAGCAGCTCCCCAGGTAGCGGGACCTCCTACAATGAGCAGTTCTTC
>NA|TRBV5-1|TRBD1|TRBJ1-5
CASSLVGGSQPQHF
TGCGCCAGCAGCTTGGTAGGGGGCAGTCAGCCCCAGCATTTT
>NA|TRBV18|TRBD2|TRBJ2-5
CASSPLGGRQETQYF
TGTGCCAGCTCACCATTAGGCGGGAGACAAGAGACCCAGTACTTC
>NA|TRBV7-9|TRBD2|TRBJ2-3
CASSFLAGASTDTQYF
TGTGCCAGCAGCTTTCTAGCGGGGGCTAGCACAGATACGCAGTATTTT
>once|TRBV7-3|NA|TRBJ1-2
CASSPGGGGGYTF
TGTGCCAGCAGCCCTGGCGGGGGGGGTGGCTACACCTTC
>NA|TRBV4-1|NA|TRBJ1-5
CASSPVGFGGVNQPQHF
TGCGCCAGCAGCCCAGTGGGGTTTGGGGGTGTGAATCAGCCCCAGCATTTT
>NA|TRBV7-3|NA|TRBJ2-1
CASSLGHRTGNEQFF
TGTGCCAGCAGCTTAGGGCACCGGACGGGCAATGAGCAGTTCTTC
>once|TRBV27|TRBD2|TRBJ2-1
CASSLLRLANEQFF
TGTGCCAGCAGTTTACTTCGACTAGCCAATGAGCAGTTCTTC
>NA|TRBV27|TRBD2|TRBJ2-7
CASSKPGLGSYEQYF
TGTGCCAGCAGTAAGCCGGGACTAGGGTCCTACGAGCAGTACTTC
>NA|TRBV9|NA|TRBJ2-3
CASNSGTDTQYF
TGTGCCAGCAACTCGGGCACAGATACGCAGTATTTT
>NA|TRBV29-1|NA|TRBJ1-2
CSVRLGRGKYGYTF
TGCAGCGTGAGGCTGGGCAGGGGAAAATATGGCTACACCTTC
>NA|TRBV28|NA|TRBJ2-2
CASRRRENLNTGELFF
TGTGCCAGCAGACGTAGGGAGAATCTTAACACCGGGGAGCTGTTTTTT
>NA|TRBV19|TRBD1|TRBJ1-5
CASSITGTGLSNQPQHF
TGTGCCAGTAGTATTACCGGGACAGGGTTAAGTAATCAGCCCCAGCATTTT
>NA|TRBV7-9|NA|TRBJ2-5
CASSLTVQETQYF
TGTGCCAGCAGTTTGACCGTACAAGAGACCCAGTACTTC
>once|TRBV28|NA|TRBJ1-2
CASTGGYGYTF
TGTGCCAGCACCGGGGGTTATGGCTACACCTTC
>NA|TRBV4-1|TRBD2|TRBJ2-6
CASSQAGGSRFSGANVLTF
TGCGCCAGCAGCCAAGCGGGGGGGTCTAGATTCTCTGGGGCCAACGTCCTGACTTTC
>NA|TRBV28|NA|TRBJ1-1
CASSIYRVPEAFF
TGTGCCAGCAGTATCTATCGAGTCCCTGAAGCTTTCTTT
>NA|TRBV28|NA|TRBJ2-7
CASKRPGLVTYEQYF
TGTGCCAGCAAACGGCCGGGACTCGTGACCTACGAGCAGTACTTC
>NA|TRBV7-2|NA|TRBJ2-3
CASSVSGFTDTQYF
TGTGCCAGCAGCGTATCAGGGTTTACAGATACGCAGTATTTT
>NA|TRBV30|NA|TRBJ1-2
CAWSVGQGIYGYTF
TGTGCCTGGAGTGTAGGGCAGGGTATCTATGGCTACACCTTC
>NA|TRBV28|TRBD1|TRBJ1-1
CASSIPRGEAFF
TGTGCCAGCAGTATCCCCAGGGGGGAAGCTTTCTTT
>NA|TRBV7-2|TRBD2|TRBJ2-1
CASSLALQLAVSSYNEQFF
TGTGCCAGCAGCTTAGCCCTTCAACTAGCGGTAAGCTCCTACAATGAGCAGTTCTTC
>NA|TRBV4-2|NA|TRBJ1-4
CASSQDWEKLFF
TGTGCCAGCAGCCAAGATTGGGAAAAACTGTTTTTT
>NA|TRBV5-4|NA|TRBJ2-2
CASSPLAGELFF
TGTGCCAGCAGCCCCCTGGCCGGGGAGCTGTTTTTT
>NA|TRBV11-2|TRBD1|TRBJ2-7
CASSSGTGGVYEQYF
TGTGCCAGCAGCTCGGGGACAGGGGGCGTCTACGAGCAGTACTTC
>NA|TRBV6-5|NA|TRBJ2-2
CATGRGELFF
TGTGCCACCGGGAGAGGGGAGCTGTTTTTT
>NA|TRBV7-9|TRBD1|TRBJ1-5
CASSSQGGSLSNQPQHF
TGTGCCAGCAGCTCCCAGGGGGGTTCTCTTAGCAATCAGCCCCAGCATTTT